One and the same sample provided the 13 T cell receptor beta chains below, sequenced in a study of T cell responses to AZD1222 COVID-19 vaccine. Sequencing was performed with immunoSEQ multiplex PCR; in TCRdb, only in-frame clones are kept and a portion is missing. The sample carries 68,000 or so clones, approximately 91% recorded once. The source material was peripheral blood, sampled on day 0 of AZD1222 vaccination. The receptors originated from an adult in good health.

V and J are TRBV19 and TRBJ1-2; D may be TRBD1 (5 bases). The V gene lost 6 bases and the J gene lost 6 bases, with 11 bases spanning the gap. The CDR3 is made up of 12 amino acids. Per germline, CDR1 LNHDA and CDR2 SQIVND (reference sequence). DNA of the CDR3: TGTGCCAGTAGCCCTGGGGGTCATGGCTACACCTTC. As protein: CASSPGGHGYTF.

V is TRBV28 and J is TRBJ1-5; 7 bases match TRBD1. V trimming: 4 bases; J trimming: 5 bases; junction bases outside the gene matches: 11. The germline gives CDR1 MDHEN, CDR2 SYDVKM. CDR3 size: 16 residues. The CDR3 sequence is CASSYRRRTGHQPQHF. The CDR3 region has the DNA TGTGCCAGCAGTTACAGACGCCGGACAGGACATCAGCCCCAGCATTTT.

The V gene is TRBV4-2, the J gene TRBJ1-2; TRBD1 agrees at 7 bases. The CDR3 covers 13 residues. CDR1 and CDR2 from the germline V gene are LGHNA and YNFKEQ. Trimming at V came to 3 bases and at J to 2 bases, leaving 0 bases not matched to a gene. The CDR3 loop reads CASSQTGNYGYTF. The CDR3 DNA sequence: TGTGCCAGCAGCCAGACAGGGAACTATGGCTACACCTTC.

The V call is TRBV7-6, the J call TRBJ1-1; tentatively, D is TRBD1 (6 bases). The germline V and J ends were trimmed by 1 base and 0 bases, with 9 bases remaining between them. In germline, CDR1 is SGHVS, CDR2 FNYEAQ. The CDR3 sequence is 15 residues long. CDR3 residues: CASSLGQGLNTEAFF. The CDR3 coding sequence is TGTGCCAGCAGCTTAGGTCAGGGGCTGAACACTGAAGCTTTCTTT.

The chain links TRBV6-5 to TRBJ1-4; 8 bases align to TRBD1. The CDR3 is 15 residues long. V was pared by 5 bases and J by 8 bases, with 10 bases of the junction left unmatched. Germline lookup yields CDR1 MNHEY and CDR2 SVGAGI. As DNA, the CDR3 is TGTGCCAGCAGTCCCCGGACAGGGAGATTGGAAAAACTGTTTTTT. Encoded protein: CASSPRTGRLEKLFF.

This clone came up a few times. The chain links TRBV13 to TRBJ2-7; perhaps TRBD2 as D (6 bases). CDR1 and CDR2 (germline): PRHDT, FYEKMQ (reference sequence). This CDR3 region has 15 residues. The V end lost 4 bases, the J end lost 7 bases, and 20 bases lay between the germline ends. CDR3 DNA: TGTGCCAGCAGCTCTTACACAACCGGGACTTTAGAGCAGTACTTC. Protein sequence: CASSSYTTGTLEQYF.

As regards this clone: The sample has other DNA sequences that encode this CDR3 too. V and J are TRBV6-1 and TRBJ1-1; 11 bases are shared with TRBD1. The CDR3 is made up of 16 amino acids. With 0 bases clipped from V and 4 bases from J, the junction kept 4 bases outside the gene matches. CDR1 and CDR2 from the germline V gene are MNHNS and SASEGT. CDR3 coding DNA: TGTGCCAGCAGTGAAGCTGAGGGACAGGGGGGCACTGAAGCTTTCTTT. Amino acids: CASSEAEGQGGTEAFF.

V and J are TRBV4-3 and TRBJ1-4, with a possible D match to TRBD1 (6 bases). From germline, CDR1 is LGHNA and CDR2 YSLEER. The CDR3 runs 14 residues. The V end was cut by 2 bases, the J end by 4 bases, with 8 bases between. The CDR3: CASSQRDINEKLFF. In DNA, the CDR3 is TGCGCCAGCAGCCAACGGGACATTAATGAAAAACTGTTTTTT.

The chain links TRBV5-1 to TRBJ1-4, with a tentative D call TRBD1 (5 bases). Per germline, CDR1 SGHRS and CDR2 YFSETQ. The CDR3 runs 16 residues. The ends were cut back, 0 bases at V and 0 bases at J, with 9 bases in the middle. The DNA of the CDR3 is TGCGCCAGCAGCTTGGCTCCGACAGCAACTAATGAAAAACTGTTTTTT. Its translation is CASSLAPTATNEKLFF.

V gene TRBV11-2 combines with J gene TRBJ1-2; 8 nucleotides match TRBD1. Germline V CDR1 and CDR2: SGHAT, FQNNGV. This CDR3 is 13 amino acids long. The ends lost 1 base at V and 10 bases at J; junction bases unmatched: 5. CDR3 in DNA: TGTGCCAGCAGCTTAGCCCGGGACAGGTCCTACACCTTC. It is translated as CASSLARDRSYTF.

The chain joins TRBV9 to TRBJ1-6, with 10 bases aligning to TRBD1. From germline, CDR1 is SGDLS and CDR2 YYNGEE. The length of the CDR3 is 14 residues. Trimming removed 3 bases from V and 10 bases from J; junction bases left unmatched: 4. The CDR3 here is CASSEDRGRSPLHF. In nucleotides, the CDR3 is TGTGCCAGCAGCGAGGACAGGGGGAGGTCACCCCTCCACTTT.

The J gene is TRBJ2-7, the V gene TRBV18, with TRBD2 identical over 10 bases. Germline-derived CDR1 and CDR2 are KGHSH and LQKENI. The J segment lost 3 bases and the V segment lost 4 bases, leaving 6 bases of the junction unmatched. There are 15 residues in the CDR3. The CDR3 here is CASSRLSSGSYEQYF. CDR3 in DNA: TGTGCCAGCTCACGGCTATCTAGCGGGAGCTACGAGCAGTACTTC.

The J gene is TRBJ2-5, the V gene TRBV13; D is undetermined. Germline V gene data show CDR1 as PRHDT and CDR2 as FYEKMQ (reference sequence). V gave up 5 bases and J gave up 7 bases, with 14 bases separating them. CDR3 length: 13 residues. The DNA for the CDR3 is TGTGCCAGCAGCCAGGCCGCGGCAGGGACCCAGTACTTC. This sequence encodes CASSQAAAGTQYF.